A selection of T cell receptor beta chains follows, all from one sample in a study of blood T cells in healthy people across ages. TCRdb passed the 5' RACE reads through MiXCR, listing each CDR3 protein once. This repertoire shows 780,000 or so distinct CDR3 sequences, about 56% found once; its top ten account for roughly 26%. Sequenced sample: blood. All receptors derive from a man aged 35 to 55 in good health. Both conserved end residues are part of each CDR3. The order of the fields is J gene, clone size, D gene, CDR3 length, V gene, CDR3 DNA, CDR3 protein. D genes are given only for firm matches. Clone size, where shown, is once, few, many, or a class for clones that have expanded.

j_call: TRBJ2-3
clone_size: .
d_call: TRBD2
cdr3_length: 16
v_call: TRBV20-1
cdr3_nt: TGCAGTGCTAGAGTCCCGACTAGCGGTTCTCGAGATACGCAGTATTTT
cdr3_aa: CSARVPTSGSRDTQYF

j_call: TRBJ1-1
clone_size: .
d_call: TRBD1
cdr3_length: 12
v_call: TRBV18
cdr3_nt: TGTGCCAGCTCACCGAGGGGGCGGGAAGCTTTCTTT
cdr3_aa: CASSPRGREAFF

j_call: TRBJ2-7
clone_size: .
d_call: TRBD2
cdr3_length: 19
v_call: TRBV28
cdr3_nt: TGTGCCAGCAGCATCTACCCGGGGACTAGCGGAAGCCTCTCCTACGAGCAGTACTTC
cdr3_aa: CASSIYPGTSGSLSYEQYF

j_call: TRBJ2-7
clone_size: .
d_call: .
cdr3_length: 11
v_call: TRBV21-1
cdr3_nt: TGTGCCAGCAGCACTGGACACGAGCAGTACTTC
cdr3_aa: CASSTGHEQYF

j_call: TRBJ2-1
clone_size: .
d_call: TRBD2
cdr3_length: 15
v_call: TRBV20-1
cdr3_nt: TGCAGTGCTTTATCACTGCAGGCCGCAGCGGGAGAGCAGTTCTTC
cdr3_aa: CSALSLQAAAGEQFF

j_call: TRBJ2-5
clone_size: few
d_call: TRBD1
cdr3_length: 15
v_call: TRBV20-1
cdr3_nt: TGCAGTGCTAGAGTGACCGGGACAGACAAGAGAACCCAGTACTTC
cdr3_aa: CSARVTGTDKRTQYF

j_call: TRBJ1-1
clone_size: .
d_call: .
cdr3_length: 14
v_call: TRBV7-9
cdr3_nt: TGTGCCAGCAGCCAAGGGTCGGGGAGGACTGAAGCTTTCTTT
cdr3_aa: CASSQGSGRTEAFF

j_call: TRBJ2-7
clone_size: .
d_call: TRBD1
cdr3_length: 13
v_call: TRBV15
cdr3_nt: TGTGCCACCGCCCGGGACAGGGGATACGAGCAGTACTTC
cdr3_aa: CATARDRGYEQYF

j_call: TRBJ1-2
clone_size: .
d_call: .
cdr3_length: 12
v_call: TRBV6-5
cdr3_nt: TGTGCCAGCAGCCCAGATTCTGTTTACTACACCTTC
cdr3_aa: CASSPDSVYYTF

j_call: TRBJ2-5
clone_size: .
d_call: TRBD2
cdr3_length: 18
v_call: TRBV5-1
cdr3_nt: TGCGCCAGCAGCTTGCTAGCGGGAGGGCCGGCCTCCTACAATGAGCAGTACTTT
cdr3_aa: CASSLLAGGPASYNEQYF

j_call: TRBJ2-3
clone_size: .
d_call: .
cdr3_length: 15
v_call: TRBV28
cdr3_nt: TGTGCCAGCATGGGCAGGACCCAGGTCACAGATACGCAGTATTTT
cdr3_aa: CASMGRTQVTDTQYF

j_call: TRBJ2-4
clone_size: .
d_call: .
cdr3_length: 15
v_call: TRBV28
cdr3_nt: TGTGCCAGCAGTTTAGGAGGTCGGAGAGAAAACATTCAGTACTTC
cdr3_aa: CASSLGGRRENIQYF

j_call: TRBJ2-5
clone_size: .
d_call: TRBD2
cdr3_length: 19
v_call: TRBV7-2
cdr3_nt: TGTGCCAGCAGCTTAAGGGGCGGACTAGCGGGGAGGAGGAGAGAGACCCAGTACTTC
cdr3_aa: CASSLRGGLAGRRRETQYF

j_call: TRBJ1-6
clone_size: .
d_call: TRBD1
cdr3_length: 15
v_call: TRBV28
cdr3_nt: TGTGCCAGCAGTTTCGGGGACAGGGGAAATTCACCCCTCCACTTT
cdr3_aa: CASSFGDRGNSPLHF

j_call: TRBJ2-7
clone_size: .
d_call: .
cdr3_length: 15
v_call: TRBV20-1
cdr3_nt: TGCAGTGCTAGGCTCCGACAGATCGCCTCCTACGAGCAGTACTTC
cdr3_aa: CSARLRQIASYEQYF

j_call: TRBJ1-1
clone_size: few
d_call: TRBD1
cdr3_length: 16
v_call: TRBV12-3/TRBV12-4
cdr3_nt: TGTGCCAGCAGACATGGGACAGCCCTGTGGACCACTGAAGCTTTCTTT
cdr3_aa: CASRHGTALWTTEAFF

j_call: TRBJ2-7
clone_size: .
d_call: .
cdr3_length: 16
v_call: TRBV28
cdr3_nt: TGTGCCAGCAGTCTCCCTCGGACGGCGATGACCTACGAGCAGTACTTC
cdr3_aa: CASSLPRTAMTYEQYF

j_call: TRBJ2-7
clone_size: .
d_call: TRBD1
cdr3_length: 12
v_call: TRBV29-1
cdr3_nt: TGCAGCGTTGGAACAGGGGTCCACGAGCAGTACTTC
cdr3_aa: CSVGTGVHEQYF

j_call: TRBJ2-1
clone_size: few
d_call: .
cdr3_length: 12
v_call: TRBV29-1
cdr3_nt: TGCAGCGTCGATCGTAGTGTTGATGAGCAGTTCTTC
cdr3_aa: CSVDRSVDEQFF

j_call: TRBJ2-3
clone_size: .
d_call: TRBD2
cdr3_length: 15
v_call: TRBV2
cdr3_nt: TGTGCCAGCAGAGAGGGACTAGCGGGAACAGATACGCAGTATTTT
cdr3_aa: CASREGLAGTDTQYF

j_call: TRBJ2-1
clone_size: few
d_call: TRBD2
cdr3_length: 15
v_call: TRBV29-1
cdr3_nt: TGCAGCCTGCAGGTACTAGCGGGATATGGCAATGAGCAGTTCTTC
cdr3_aa: CSLQVLAGYGNEQFF

j_call: TRBJ2-5
clone_size: .
d_call: TRBD1
cdr3_length: 14
v_call: TRBV29-1
cdr3_nt: TGCAGCGTTGAGACCACAGGGGCCAAAAACATTCGGTACTTC
cdr3_aa: CSVETTGAKNIRYF

j_call: TRBJ2-6
clone_size: .
d_call: .
cdr3_length: 17
v_call: TRBV4-2
cdr3_nt: TGTGCCAGCAGCCCTAGCAGGCGTATCTCTGGGGCCAACGTCCTGACTTTC
cdr3_aa: CASSPSRRISGANVLTF

j_call: TRBJ2-5
clone_size: .
d_call: TRBD2
cdr3_length: 16
v_call: TRBV12-5
cdr3_nt: TGTGCTAGTGGTTTGGTACTAGGGAGGGCAGGGGAGACCCAGTACTTC
cdr3_aa: CASGLVLGRAGETQYF

j_call: TRBJ2-5
clone_size: .
d_call: TRBD1
cdr3_length: 15
v_call: TRBV29-1
cdr3_nt: TGCAGCGCCGTCCCCGGGACAGGGTGCCAAGAGACCCAGTACTTC
cdr3_aa: CSAVPGTGCQETQYF

j_call: TRBJ2-5
clone_size: few
d_call: TRBD1
cdr3_length: 14
v_call: TRBV29-1
cdr3_nt: TGCAGCGTTGAAACGACAGGGGCCCAAGAGACCCAGTACTTC
cdr3_aa: CSVETTGAQETQYF

j_call: TRBJ1-2
clone_size: .
d_call: .
cdr3_length: 11
v_call: TRBV12-3/TRBV12-4
cdr3_nt: TGTGCCAGCAGGCTGACAGGAGGCTACACCTTC
cdr3_aa: CASRLTGGYTF

j_call: TRBJ2-3
clone_size: once
d_call: TRBD2
cdr3_length: 17
v_call: TRBV4-2
cdr3_nt: TGTGCCAGCAGCCAAGATGGGCTAGCGGGGATCACAGATACGCAGTATTTT
cdr3_aa: CASSQDGLAGITDTQYF

j_call: TRBJ1-2
clone_size: .
d_call: .
cdr3_length: 13
v_call: TRBV7-9
cdr3_nt: TGTGCCAGCAGCTTCAGGTCATGCTATGGCTACACCTTC
cdr3_aa: CASSFRSCYGYTF

j_call: TRBJ2-1
clone_size: .
d_call: .
cdr3_length: 13
v_call: TRBV11-3
cdr3_nt: TGTGCCAGCAGCTTAGAACACAACAATGAGCAGTTCTTC
cdr3_aa: CASSLEHNNEQFF

j_call: TRBJ2-7
clone_size: few
d_call: .
cdr3_length: 20
v_call: TRBV4-2
cdr3_nt: TGTGCCAGCAGCCAAGATTGGCCCTCACGTCGTGACGGGAGACCTAACGAGCAGTACTTC
cdr3_aa: CASSQDWPSRRDGRPNEQYF

j_call: TRBJ2-1
clone_size: .
d_call: TRBD2
cdr3_length: 14
v_call: TRBV20-1
cdr3_nt: TGCAGTCAACGGACTAGGAACAGCTACAATGAGCAGTTCTTC
cdr3_aa: CSQRTRNSYNEQFF

j_call: TRBJ1-4
clone_size: once
d_call: .
cdr3_length: 17
v_call: TRBV23-1
cdr3_nt: TGCGCCAGCAAAAAGCCCTTGACCCGGCGAAGCAATGAAAAACTGTTTTTT
cdr3_aa: CASKKPLTRRSNEKLFF

j_call: TRBJ2-3
clone_size: few
d_call: .
cdr3_length: 14
v_call: TRBV7-2
cdr3_nt: TGTGCCAGCAGGAGCGGAGGTAGCACAGATACGCAGTATTTT
cdr3_aa: CASRSGGSTDTQYF

j_call: TRBJ2-5
clone_size: .
d_call: .
cdr3_length: 12
v_call: TRBV18
cdr3_nt: TGTGCCAGCTCACCGACCTCGAACGGGCAGTACTTC
cdr3_aa: CASSPTSNGQYF

j_call: TRBJ2-4
clone_size: .
d_call: TRBD2
cdr3_length: 14
v_call: TRBV6-2/TRBV6-3
cdr3_nt: TGTGCCAGCAGGCGTATGGGGAGGGAAAACATTCAGTACTTC
cdr3_aa: CASRRMGRENIQYF

j_call: TRBJ2-5
clone_size: .
d_call: TRBD2
cdr3_length: 12
v_call: TRBV20-1
cdr3_nt: TGCAGTGCTGGGACTAGGCAAGAGACCCAGTACTTC
cdr3_aa: CSAGTRQETQYF

j_call: TRBJ2-7
clone_size: .
d_call: TRBD2
cdr3_length: 16
v_call: TRBV10-2
cdr3_nt: TGCGCCAGCAGTCTAGCGGGAGGCGTAGCCCGCTACGAGCAGTACTTC
cdr3_aa: CASSLAGGVARYEQYF

j_call: TRBJ2-3
clone_size: .
d_call: .
cdr3_length: 13
v_call: TRBV4-3
cdr3_nt: TGCGCCAGCAGCCAAGTACATATAGATACGCAGTATTTT
cdr3_aa: CASSQVHIDTQYF

j_call: TRBJ2-1
clone_size: .
d_call: .
cdr3_length: 14
v_call: TRBV4-1
cdr3_nt: TGCGCCAGCAGCCAAGAAGGGATACAAGAGACCCAGTTCTTC
cdr3_aa: CASSQEGIQETQFF

j_call: TRBJ2-3
clone_size: once
d_call: .
cdr3_length: 16
v_call: TRBV5-1
cdr3_nt: TGCGCCAGCAGCGGATACAGGGTTGGAAACACAGATACGCAGTATTTT
cdr3_aa: CASSGYRVGNTDTQYF

j_call: TRBJ2-1
clone_size: .
d_call: TRBD2
cdr3_length: 20
v_call: TRBV9
cdr3_nt: TGTGCCAGCAGCCGGGTGCCGACTAGCGGGAGGGCGGACCTATACAATGAGCAGTTCTTC
cdr3_aa: CASSRVPTSGRADLYNEQFF

j_call: TRBJ2-1
clone_size: .
d_call: TRBD2
cdr3_length: 17
v_call: TRBV20-1
cdr3_nt: TGCAGTGCTAGAGCGCGAGAGCGGGGGTCCTCCTACAATGAGCAGTTCTTC
cdr3_aa: CSARARERGSSYNEQFF

j_call: TRBJ2-5
clone_size: .
d_call: .
cdr3_length: 16
v_call: TRBV4-3
cdr3_nt: TGCGCCAGCAGCCAAGTGACTACACCTCTTCGAGAGACCCAGTACTTC
cdr3_aa: CASSQVTTPLRETQYF

j_call: TRBJ1-6
clone_size: .
d_call: .
cdr3_length: 14
v_call: TRBV7-2
cdr3_nt: TGTGCCAGCAGCTTAGAAAAATGGGATTCACCCCTCCACTTT
cdr3_aa: CASSLEKWDSPLHF

j_call: TRBJ1-5
clone_size: .
d_call: .
cdr3_length: 15
v_call: TRBV16
cdr3_nt: TGTGCCAGCAGCCGCGGACGCTATAGCAATCAGCCCCAGCATTTT
cdr3_aa: CASSRGRYSNQPQHF

j_call: TRBJ2-5
clone_size: .
d_call: .
cdr3_length: 14
v_call: TRBV5-6
cdr3_nt: TGTGCCAGCAGCTTTGAGAACGGCCTCGGGACCCAGTACTTC
cdr3_aa: CASSFENGLGTQYF

j_call: TRBJ1-2
clone_size: .
d_call: .
cdr3_length: 15
v_call: TRBV4-3
cdr3_nt: TGCGCCAGCAGCCAAGACACAACCACCTACTATGGCTACACCTTC
cdr3_aa: CASSQDTTTYYGYTF

j_call: TRBJ2-5
clone_size: few
d_call: .
cdr3_length: 14
v_call: TRBV20-1
cdr3_nt: TGCAGTGCCTTGGGGCCGGATGGAATCGAGACCCAGTACTTC
cdr3_aa: CSALGPDGIETQYF

j_call: TRBJ2-3
clone_size: .
d_call: .
cdr3_length: 22
v_call: TRBV28
cdr3_nt: TGTGCCAGCAGTGCCCAATACCCCGGACTCCTTACCCATCTCACTAGCACAGATACGCAGTATTTT
cdr3_aa: CASSAQYPGLLTHLTSTDTQYF

j_call: TRBJ1-4
clone_size: .
d_call: .
cdr3_length: 14
v_call: TRBV20-1
cdr3_nt: TGCAGTGCTAGAGAGGGACGGAGTTTTGAAAAACTGTTTTTT
cdr3_aa: CSAREGRSFEKLFF

j_call: TRBJ2-3
clone_size: .
d_call: TRBD1
cdr3_length: 16
v_call: TRBV20-1
cdr3_nt: TGCAGTGCCCAAGGAGACAGGGGCTACGGCACAGATACGCAGTATTTT
cdr3_aa: CSAQGDRGYGTDTQYF

j_call: TRBJ2-5
clone_size: .
d_call: TRBD2
cdr3_length: 16
v_call: TRBV28
cdr3_nt: TGTGCCAGCAGTTCTAGCCTAGCGGGGTACCAAGAGACCCAGTACTTC
cdr3_aa: CASSSSLAGYQETQYF

j_call: TRBJ2-7
clone_size: .
d_call: .
cdr3_length: 15
v_call: TRBV27
cdr3_nt: TGTGCCAGCAGTTTACGGGGTTTGATATCCTACGAGCAGTACTTC
cdr3_aa: CASSLRGLISYEQYF